This TCR beta chain is drawn from a study of Ad26.COV2.S vaccination and SARS-CoV-2 variants. Libraries were prepared by immunoSEQ multiplex PCR; TCRdb keeps only in-frame clonotypes and omits some of them. This table holds 300,000 to 400,000 clones, about 86% found once. The treatment here: about 20 received Ad26.COV2.S at low or high dose, single or two shots; 5 received placebo; per-sample allocation not given. Day 63 after the first injection of vaccine or placebo was the sampling time. Study-level findings and limits: Considerable breadth of spike-specific CD8+ and CD4+ T cell responses has reportedly been documented following vaccination.

Trimming left V 5 bases short and J 6 bases short, with 17 bases between. CDR3 size: 14 residues. CDR1 and CDR2 (germline): SGHTA, FQGNSA. About this clone itself: Its antigen is currently unknown.

The TCR was taken from a person aged 18 to 59 who received the Ad26.COV2.S COVID-19 vaccine or a placebo. The chain employs TRBV7-2 and TRBJ2-7, with D unresolved. Material: peripheral blood, obtained in a trial of Ad26.COV2.S vaccine versus placebo. In DNA form, the CDR3 reads TGTGCCAGCAGCCCCTGGTTCGGGCCCTCCGAGCAGTACTTC. Encoded protein: CASSPWFGPSEQYF.